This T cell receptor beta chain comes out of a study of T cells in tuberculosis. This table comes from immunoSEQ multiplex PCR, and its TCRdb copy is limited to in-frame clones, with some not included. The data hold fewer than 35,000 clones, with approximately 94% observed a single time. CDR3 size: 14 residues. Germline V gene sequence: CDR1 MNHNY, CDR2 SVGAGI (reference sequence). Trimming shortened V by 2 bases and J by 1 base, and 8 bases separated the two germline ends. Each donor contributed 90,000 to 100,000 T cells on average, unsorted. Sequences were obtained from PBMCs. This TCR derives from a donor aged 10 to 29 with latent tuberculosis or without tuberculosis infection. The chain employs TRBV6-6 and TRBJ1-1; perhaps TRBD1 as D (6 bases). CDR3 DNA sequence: TGTGCCAGCAGTTACGGACAGCCGAACACTGAAGCTTTCTTT. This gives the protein CASSYGQPNTEAFF.